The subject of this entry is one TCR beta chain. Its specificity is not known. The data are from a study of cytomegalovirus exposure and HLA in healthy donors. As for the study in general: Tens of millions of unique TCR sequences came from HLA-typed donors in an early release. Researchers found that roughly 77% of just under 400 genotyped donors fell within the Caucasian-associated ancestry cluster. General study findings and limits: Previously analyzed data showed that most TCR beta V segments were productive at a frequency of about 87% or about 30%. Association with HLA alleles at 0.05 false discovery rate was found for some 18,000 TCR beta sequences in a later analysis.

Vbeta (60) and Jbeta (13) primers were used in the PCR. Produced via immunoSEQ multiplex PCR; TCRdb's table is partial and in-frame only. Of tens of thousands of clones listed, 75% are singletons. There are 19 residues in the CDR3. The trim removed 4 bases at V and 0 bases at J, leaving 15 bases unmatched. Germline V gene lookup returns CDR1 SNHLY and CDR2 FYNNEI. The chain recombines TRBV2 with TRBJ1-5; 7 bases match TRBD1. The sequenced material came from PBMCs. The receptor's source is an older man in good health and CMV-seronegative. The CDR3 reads CASSASSGTAITSNQPQHF. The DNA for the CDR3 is TGTGCCAGCAGTGCAAGCTCCGGGACAGCCATAACTAGCAATCAGCCCCAGCATTTT.